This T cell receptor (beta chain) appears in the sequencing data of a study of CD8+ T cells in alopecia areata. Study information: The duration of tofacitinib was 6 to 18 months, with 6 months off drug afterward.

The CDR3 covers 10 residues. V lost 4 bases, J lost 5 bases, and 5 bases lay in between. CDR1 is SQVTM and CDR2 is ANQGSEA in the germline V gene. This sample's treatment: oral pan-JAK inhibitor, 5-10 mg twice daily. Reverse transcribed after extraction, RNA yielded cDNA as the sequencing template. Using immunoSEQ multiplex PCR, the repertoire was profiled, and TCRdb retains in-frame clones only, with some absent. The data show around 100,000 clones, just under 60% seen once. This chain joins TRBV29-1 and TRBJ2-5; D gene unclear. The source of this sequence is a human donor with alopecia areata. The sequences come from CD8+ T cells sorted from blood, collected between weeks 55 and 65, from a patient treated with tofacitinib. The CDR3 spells CSVGAETQYF. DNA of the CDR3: TGCAGCGTTGGGGCGGAGACCCAGTACTTC.